This T cell receptor (beta chain) was captured in a study of CD8 T cells in ankylosing spondylitis (dated by TCRdb to 2017 to 2019). Notes on the research overall: To find TCR variants linked to disease, the study profiled T cell receptor beta repertoires in ankylosing spondylitis patients and healthy donors. The full study cohort was made up of about two dozen ankylosing spondylitis patients and roughly 100 healthy donors. Peripheral blood was sampled, and synovial fluid was also collected from ankylosing spondylitis patients.

V is pared back by 6 bases and J by 4 bases, with 19 bases lying between the germline termini. The CDR3 covers 16 residues, taking in both the cysteine and the phenylalanine. CDR3 DNA is the only sequence kept; it has 48 bases, read in frame from the first base. Taken from the germline V gene, the CDR1 and CDR2 loops are MNHEY and SVGEGT. Of note for this clonotype: Its antigen has not been determined. Nothing much larger sits one base from this clone, and base qualities are not available.

Sequenced on an Illumina HiSeq 2500. TCR beta libraries were prepared by quantitative 5'-RACE with molecular barcodes. On the study's bioinformatics: Disease-linked TCR variants were identified with a new computational method built on a probabilistic model of VDJ rearrangement. The public reads were run again by TCRdb, first through fastp at Q25 and then through MiXCR, and only productive beta chains were kept. Each entry is one CDR3 protein sequence, shown with its most common DNA and genes. The V and J calls, along with clone size, are taken from TCRdb and not from the paper's own processing. Within this sample are fewer than 450,000 distinct CDR3 sequences, with roughly 15% of them counted one time only. Approximately 0.93% of the sample is in the top ten clones. The paper as a whole reports these results and caveats: Some motif variants had previously been reported in the synovial fluid and blood of reactive arthritis patients, which suggests shared mechanisms of disease initiation. Blood from ankylosing spondylitis patients appeared to be characterized by a TCR beta motif made up of under ten highly homologous amino acid variants. The disease-linked clones showed a CD8+ phenotype and occurred at relatively low frequencies in peripheral blood. The disease-linked clones were reported as significantly enriched in matched synovial fluid samples from ankylosing spondylitis patients.

The rearranged chain carries TRBV6-2 or TRBV6-3 and TRBJ1-5, with no reliable assignment of the D segment. Sequenced: blood, either unsorted or a sorted T cell fraction (not recorded which). The TCR originated in a male donor with ankylosing spondylitis. The DNA is as follows: TGTGCCAGCAGAATGCCGGGGTCGAGGGCTAATCAGCCCCAGCATTTT. It specifies CASRMPGSRANQPQHF.